A single sample gave rise to the 20 T cell receptor beta chains below, sequenced in a study of low-dose radiotherapy and immunotherapy resistance in tumors. Time point in this sample: before trial treatment. Covering alpha and beta chains, TRAV- and TRBV-specific primers were used for the first-strand cDNA. Both a constant-region primer and a V-primer adapter served to amplify TCRs across about 20 PCR cycles. Via MiXCR, TCRdb re-called the reads, giving one row per CDR3 protein. This table has around 64,000 distinct CDR3 sequences, around 27% appearing once. Sequenced material: PBMCs, taken before treatment. All receptors derive from a male donor with rectosigmoid adenocarcinoma.

The table lists this clonotype with many counts. The chain combines TRBV20-1 with TRBJ2-7; 7 positions agree with TRBD1. From germline, CDR1 is DFQATT and CDR2 SNEGSKA (reference sequence). The CDR3 has 16 amino acids. Unmatched junction bases numbered 18, after V lost 4 bases and J lost 6 bases. The DNA for the CDR3 is TGCAGTGCTACCGACCCTGACAGGGCTTCCGCTGGCGAGCAGTACTTC. This translates into CSATDPDRASAGEQYF.

This clonotype was seen a few times. This sequence joins TRBV20-1 and TRBJ2-7; D gene ambiguous. Trimming left V 1 base short and J 2 bases short, with 15 bases between. The CDR3 length is 15 residues. CDR1 is DFQATT, CDR2 SNEGSKA, per germline (reference sequence). As DNA, the CDR3 is TGCAGTGCTAGAGTTCTCATAGGGCCGACCTACGAGCAGTACTTC. Translation: CSARVLIGPTYEQYF.

Many counts were recorded for this clonotype. The chain has TRBV3-1 and TRBJ1-4; TRBD1 agrees at 7 bases. Germline assignment: CDR1 LGHDT and CDR2 YNNKEL (reference sequence). V shed 6 bases and J 0 bases; nucleotides not matched to a gene: 7. The CDR3 is 16 amino acids. In DNA form, the CDR3 reads TGTGCCAGCAGTCAAAAGAGGGGGCCAACTAATGAAAAACTGTTTTTT. Residues: CASSQKRGPTNEKLFF.

The table lists this clonotype with many counts. The chain has TRBV4-3 and TRBJ2-2; no clear D. Per the germline V gene, CDR1 is LGHNA and CDR2 is YSLEER. The ends were cut back, 0 bases at V and 7 bases at J, with 15 bases in the middle. CDR3 length: 16 residues. The CDR3 nucleotides are TGCGCCAGCAGCCAAGACGGGCGCCCTTGGGACGGGGAGCTGTTTTTT. This codes for CASSQDGRPWDGELFF.

There are many counts of this clonotype. The genes are TRBV7-6 and TRBJ2-7; TRBD1 agrees at 11 bases. Trimming cost V 5 bases and J 7 bases; bases outside gene matches: 7. CDR3 size: 14 residues. From germline, CDR1 is SGHVS and CDR2 FNYEAQ. As DNA, the CDR3 is TGTGCCAGCAGCGGGGGGGACAGGGGGGGAGAGCAGTACTTC. Its protein product is CASSGGDRGGEQYF.

This clonotype was seen ten or more times. V and J are TRBV7-2 and TRBJ2-3; TRBD2 matches at 9 bases. Losses at the gene ends were 3 bases for V and 5 bases for J; bases not matched to a gene: 15. The CDR3 consists of 18 residues. Germline V gives CDR1 SGHTA, CDR2 FQGNSA. Here the CDR3 DNA reads TGTGCCAGCAGCTTTGGGCCCCAGGGACTAGCCGGGAGAGATACGCAGTATTTT. Residues: CASSFGPQGLAGRDTQYF.

For this clonotype: A far larger clone is a single base away, which makes a read error likely. This chain links TRBV4-1 with TRBJ2-7; TRBD1 aligns across 8 bases. The CDR3 runs 16 residues. V shed 0 bases and J 7 bases; nucleotides not matched to a gene: 11. Per germline, CDR1 MGHRA and CDR2 YSYEKL. CDR3: CASSQDVDREVVEQYF. In DNA form, the CDR3 reads TGCGCCAGCAGCCAAGATGTGGACAGGGAGGTTGTTGAGCAGTACTTC.

CDR3 sequence: CASSSGTEDSGANVLTF. The DNA of the CDR3 is TGTGCCAGCAGCTCCGGGACAGAGGACTCTGGGGCCAACGTCCTGACTTTC. V gene TRBV6-2 or TRBV6-3 combines with J gene TRBJ2-6, with 7 bases lining up with TRBD1. CDR1 and CDR2 from the germline V gene are MNHEY and SVGEGT. The CDR3 is made up of 17 amino acids. The V segment lost 6 bases and the J segment 0 bases; nucleotides outside the gene matches: 8.

The table lists this clonotype with many counts. The chain couples TRBV12-3 or TRBV12-4 to TRBJ2-6; TRBD1 aligns across 12 bases. J gave up 0 bases and V 5 bases, and 11 bases lay outside the gene matches. The CDR3 consists of 20 residues. The CDR3 DNA reads TGTGCCAGCAGTCCGGGACAGGGGGCCTGGTCCCCCTCTGGGGCCAACGTCCTGACTTTC. It translates to CASSPGQGAWSPSGANVLTF.

This clonotype was recorded many times. V usage is TRBV19 and J usage is TRBJ2-3; 10 bases are a match to TRBD2. The germline V gene has CDR1 LNHDA and CDR2 SQIVND (reference sequence). The J segment lost 3 bases and the V segment lost 3 bases, leaving 21 bases of the junction unmatched. CDR3 size: 21 residues. The CDR3 DNA reads as TGTGCCAGTAGTATGGGTAGGAGGGCTGAAGGGCTAGCGGGAGTGACAGATACGCAGTATTTT. As protein: CASSMGRRAEGLAGVTDTQYF.

This clonotype has ten or more counts. As DNA, the CDR3 is TGTGCCAGCAAGACTAGCGATGGAAATGAGCAGTTCTTC. It yields the protein CASKTSDGNEQFF. The gene calls are TRBV6-2 or TRBV6-3 and TRBJ2-1, with 8 bases identical to TRBD2. From germline, CDR1 is MNHEY and CDR2 SVGEGT. With V trimmed by 7 bases and J by 7 bases, 6 bases remained unmatched. This CDR3 contains 13 residues.

This clonotype was seen repeatedly, ten times or more. CDR3 amino acids: CASSLPTRSQTQYF. CDR3 nucleotide sequence: TGTGCCAGCAGCTTACCCACTAGAAGCCAGACCCAGTACTTC. The chain links TRBV7-2 to TRBJ2-5, with D possibly matching TRBD2 (5 bases). Germline-derived CDR1 and CDR2 are SGHTA and FQGNSA. Trimming left V 2 bases short and J 6 bases short, with 13 bases between. This CDR3 is 14 amino acids long.

This clonotype was counted many times. The chain recombines TRBV12-3 or TRBV12-4 with TRBJ2-1, with TRBD2 matching over 14 bases. J was trimmed by 6 bases and V by 0 bases; bases with no gene match: 13. The CDR3 has 20 residues. DNA for the CDR3: TGTGCCAGCAGTTTAGCTCGCGCGGATACCGGGACTAGCGGGAGCAATGAGCAGTTCTTC. Translating gives CASSLARADTGTSGSNEQFF.

V and J are TRBV5-6 and TRBJ2-7, with a tentative D call TRBD1 (6 bases). V was cut by 1 base and J by 2 bases, with 10 bases left in between. The CDR3 sequence is 14 residues long. Germline V gives CDR1 SGHDT, CDR2 YYEEEE. In DNA, the CDR3 is TGTGCCAGCAGCTTGCTTCAGGGGACCTACGAGCAGTACTTC. Its translation: CASSLLQGTYEQYF.

There are many counts of this clonotype. The rearrangement uses TRBV10-2 and TRBJ2-2, with D unclear. Germline CDR1 reads WSHSY; CDR2 reads SAAADI. This CDR3 contains 14 residues. Trimming took off 9 bases at V and 3 bases at J, with 14 bases between the two ends. The CDR3 DNA follows: TGCGCCAGTTGTCGGACCTATGACACCGGGGAGCTGTTTTTT. This codes for CASCRTYDTGELFF.

This clonotype has ten or more counts. V is TRBV7-2 and J is TRBJ1-5, with a weak D call TRBD1 (6 bases). CDR1 is SGHTA and CDR2 is FQGNSA in the germline V gene. The CDR3 covers 13 residues. V lost 5 bases to trimming and J lost 2 bases, with 7 bases between them. CDR3: CASSRQGNQPQHF. CDR3 nucleotides: TGTGCCAGCAGCCGACAGGGCAATCAGCCCCAGCATTTT.

This chain connects TRBV7-2 to TRBJ2-3; 11 nucleotides line up with TRBD2. The CDR3 extends over 16 amino acids. The J segment lost 7 bases and the V segment lost 5 bases, leaving 11 bases of the junction unmatched. In germline, CDR1 is SGHTA, CDR2 FQGNSA. DNA for the CDR3: TGTGCCAGCAGCCTTAGTAGCGGGGGGGGCGTTAATACGCAGTATTTT. This sequence encodes CASSLSSGGGVNTQYF.

This clonotype has a count of ten or more. This chain links TRBV12-3 or TRBV12-4 with TRBJ2-3; the match to TRBD1 covers 11 bases. With V trimmed by 4 bases and J by 5 bases, 5 bases remained unmatched. This CDR3 is built from 15 residues. CDR3 bases: TGTGCCAGCAGTTCGGGACAGGGGGTGAAAGATACGCAGTATTTT. This translates into CASSSGQGVKDTQYF.

This clonotype occurred a few times. The chain combines TRBV6-2 or TRBV6-3 with TRBJ2-7; D is perhaps TRBD2 (5 bases). Looked up from germline, CDR1 is MNHEY and CDR2 is SVGEGT. The germline V and J ends were trimmed by 6 bases and 3 bases, with 12 bases remaining between them. The CDR3 is made up of 13 amino acids. CDR3 loop: CASSLDGIYEQYF. DNA for the CDR3: TGTGCCAGCAGCTTGGACGGGATCTACGAGCAGTACTTC.

The rearrangement uses TRBV30 and TRBJ1-1, with D possibly being TRBD1 (5 bases). Trimming took off 0 bases at V and 1 base at J, with 12 bases between the two ends. CDR3 size: 15 residues. Germline V CDR1 and CDR2: GTSNPN, SVGIG (reference sequence). CDR3 protein: CAWSVQVQANTEAFF. The CDR3 region has the DNA TGTGCCTGGAGTGTCCAGGTACAGGCGAACACTGAAGCTTTCTTT.